Listed below are T cell receptor beta chains from one sample, sequenced in a study of cytomegalovirus exposure and HLA in healthy donors. Libraries were prepared by immunoSEQ multiplex PCR; TCRdb keeps only in-frame clonotypes and omits some of them. The sample lists around 170,000 clones, just under 80% occurring once. The sequenced sample was PBMCs. The source is a woman between 50 and 59 years old in good health and CMV-seropositive. The CDR3 runs from the conserved cysteine through the conserved F or W. The order of the fields is D gene, V gene, J gene, clone size, CDR3 DNA, CDR3 protein. D genes are given only for firm matches. Size is stated for part of the rows, as once, few or many counts, or as a class when the clone is expanded.

>NA|TRBV19|TRBJ1-2|NA
TGTGCCAGTAGTACCCCTCAGGGAAGAGACTATGGCTACACCTTC
CASSTPQGRDYGYTF
>NA|TRBV27|TRBJ1-5|few
TGTGCCAGCAGGGGCAGCAATCAGCCCCAGCATTTT
CASRGSNQPQHF
>TRBD1|TRBV27|TRBJ1-1|NA
TGTGCCAGCAGGGCAGGGGGTGAGTGGGCTGAAGCTTTCTTT
CASRAGGEWAEAFF
>NA|TRBV4-1|TRBJ1-5|few
TGCGCCAGCAGCCAAGGAGACAATCAGCCCCAGCATTTT
CASSQGDNQPQHF
>NA|TRBV10-3|TRBJ1-2|NA
TGTGCCATCAGTGAGTGGGGGCTCGGCGGGAACTATGGCTACACCTTC
CAISEWGLGGNYGYTF
>TRBD1|TRBV25-1|TRBJ2-4|NA
TGTGCCAGCAGTGATGGGGACAGGGGCAAAAACATTCAGTACTTC
CASSDGDRGKNIQYF
>NA|TRBV7-3|TRBJ1-1|few
TGTGCCAGCAGCCTCCTAGACAGGAACACTGAAGCTTTCTTT
CASSLLDRNTEAFF
>TRBD1|TRBV5-1|TRBJ2-3|NA
TGCGCCAGCAGCTTTTCGACAGGGCCAGATACGCAGTATTTT
CASSFSTGPDTQYF
>TRBD1|TRBV10-3|TRBJ1-1|NA
TGTGCCATCAGTACGGTGGGGGACAGTAAGAACACTGAAGCTTTCTTT
CAISTVGDSKNTEAFF
>NA|TRBV15|TRBJ1-1|NA
TGTGCCACCAGCAGGGGGGGGGAAGGGGGCACTGAAGCTTTCTTT
CATSRGGEGGTEAFF
>TRBD1|TRBV18|TRBJ2-7|NA
TGTGCCAGCTCACCAGGGACAGGGGGTTACTACGAACAGTACTTC
CASSPGTGGYYEQYF
>TRBD2|TRBV7-9|TRBJ2-1|few
TGTGCCAGCAGCCTGACTAGCGGAGACGTGAATGAGCAGTTCTTC
CASSLTSGDVNEQFF
>TRBD1|TRBV11-2|TRBJ2-2|NA
TGTGCCAGCAGCTTAAGACCCCCGACAGGGGGCAACACCGGGGAGCTGTTTTTT
CASSLRPPTGGNTGELFF
>NA|TRBV6-5|TRBJ1-4|NA
TGTGCCAGCAGCTTCTTGGGGCATGAAAAACTGTTTTTT
CASSFLGHEKLFF
>NA|TRBV6-1|TRBJ1-2|NA
TGTGCCAGCACTAACCAGGTGCTCCTCGTGTATGGCTACACCTTC
CASTNQVLLVYGYTF
>TRBD1|TRBV27|TRBJ1-2|few
TGTGCCAGCAGTAAGACAGGGCCCTTCTATGGCTACACCTTC
CASSKTGPFYGYTF
>TRBD1|TRBV5-6|TRBJ1-5|NA
TGTGCCAGCAGCTTGGGCAGGGGGCATCAGCCCCAGCATTTT
CASSLGRGHQPQHF
>NA|TRBV6-1|TRBJ1-6|NA
TGTGCCAGCAGTGCGGGTCCATATAATTCACCCCTCCACTTT
CASSAGPYNSPLHF
>NA|TRBV27|TRBJ1-4|NA
TGTGCCAGCAGTCCCCTGGGAGGGGGGGCCTTTAATGAAAAACTGTTTTTT
CASSPLGGGAFNEKLFF
>TRBD1|TRBV6-6|TRBJ2-7|NA
TGTGCCAGCCATGGACAGGGGGCCTACGAGCAGTACTTC
CASHGQGAYEQYF
>NA|TRBV7-9|TRBJ1-6|NA
TGTTCCAGCAGCTTAGTAACAGGGAACGGTTCACCCCTCCACTTT
CSSSLVTGNGSPLHF
>NA|TRBV19|TRBJ2-1|NA
TGTGCCAGTAGTATGATAGCGGCCGCACGGGAGCAGTTCTTC
CASSMIAAAREQFF
>NA|TRBV30|TRBJ1-5|NA
TGTGCCTGGAGTGTGGCGGGCAGGCAGAATCAGCCCCAGCATTTT
CAWSVAGRQNQPQHF
>TRBD2|TRBV11-3|TRBJ2-1|NA
TGTGCCAGCAGCCGATGGACTAGCGGGGGGCCTCTGGGGTCCTACAATGAGCAGTTCTTC
CASSRWTSGGPLGSYNEQFF
>TRBD2|TRBV9|TRBJ2-7|NA
TGTGCCAGCAGCGTAGGAACTAGCGGGGGGTCCTCCTACGAGCAGTACTTC
CASSVGTSGGSSYEQYF
>NA|TRBV7-9|TRBJ1-2|few
TGTGCCAGCAACCCTGGGGGCGCAAATGGCTATGGCTACACCTTC
CASNPGGANGYGYTF
>TRBD1|TRBV19|TRBJ2-6|NA
TGTGCCAGTAGTATTGTCTTCTGGACAGGGGTCTCTGGGGCCAACGGCCTGACTTTC
CASSIVFWTGVSGANGLTF
>NA|TRBV4-2|TRBJ2-1|NA
TGTGCCAGCAGCCAACCCCAGGCGGCAGGGGTGGGCGAGCAGTTCTTC
CASSQPQAAGVGEQFF
>NA|TRBV5-1|TRBJ2-7|NA
TGCGCCAGCAGCTTGTCAGGGGTCTCCTACGAGCAGTACTTC
CASSLSGVSYEQYF
>TRBD1|TRBV27|TRBJ1-3|NA
TGTGCCAGCAGTCCAACCACAGGGGCAGTGGATGGAAACACCATATATTTT
CASSPTTGAVDGNTIYF
>NA|TRBV21-1|TRBJ1-4|NA
TGTGCCAGCAGCAAAGTACCCCCAGCTGGGGCCGGGCTGGAAGAAAAACTGTTTTTT
CASSKVPPAGAGLEEKLFF